A selection of T cell receptor beta chains follows, all from one sample in a study of blood T cells in healthy people across ages. TCRdb analysed the 5' RACE reads with MiXCR anew, one entry per CDR3 protein. The sample has some 1,500,000 distinct CDR3 sequences, roughly two fifths seen once. Input material: blood. These receptor sequences come from a woman aged 18-29 years in good health. CDR3s leave out the opening cysteine and the closing phenylalanine or tryptophan. A D gene is named only where the DNA matches it firmly.

cdr3_aa | cdr3_length | j_call | v_call | d_call
ASGQKASYEQY | 11 | TRBJ2-7 | TRBV27 | .
AISEPAGSSYEQY | 13 | TRBJ2-7 | TRBV10-3 | TRBD2
ASSLSGSAGGYTDTQY | 16 | TRBJ2-3 | TRBV11-2 | TRBD2
ASSSRDLREQY | 11 | TRBJ2-7 | TRBV6-2/TRBV6-3 | .
ASNRWLSGTDTQY | 13 | TRBJ2-3 | TRBV12-3/TRBV12-4 | .
ASSQDGYLAGGTTVYTQY | 18 | TRBJ2-3 | TRBV4-1 | TRBD2
ASSIKGNAGEQY | 12 | . | TRBV11-1 | .
ASSRRDRGSGELF | 13 | TRBJ2-2 | TRBV7-2 | TRBD1
ATTMDRASDTQY | 12 | TRBJ2-3 | TRBV11-2 | TRBD1
ASSQGAGENIQY | 12 | TRBJ2-4 | TRBV4-3 | .
ASSSRVFGYT | 10 | TRBJ1-2 | TRBV12-3/TRBV12-4 | .
ASRGERAQY | 9 | TRBJ2-3 | TRBV11-2 | .
ASSEVGLGEQF | 11 | TRBJ2-1 | TRBV2 | .
ASKLRGEGEKLF | 12 | TRBJ1-4 | TRBV25-1 | .
ASRRTSGSSGYNEQF | 15 | TRBJ2-1 | TRBV6-1 | TRBD2
ASSPDRIYDYT | 11 | TRBJ1-2 | TRBV12-3/TRBV12-4 | .
ASSQVRTGGYT | 11 | TRBJ1-2 | TRBV7-2 | .
ASSKSGAFYNTEAF | 14 | TRBJ1-1 | TRBV7-9 | .
ATFSGNTDTQY | 11 | TRBJ2-3 | TRBV24-1 | TRBD2